This T cell receptor beta chain stems from a study of regulatory T cells in long-lasting Graves disease. HTBI primers from iRepertoire and Arm-PCR of CDR3 regions yielded the TCR beta libraries. From the multiplex PCR reads, TCRdb called clonotypes with MiXCR, one entry per CDR3 protein. The sample has hundreds of thousands of distinct CDR3 sequences; 15% to 20% are singletons. Documented time point: newly diagnosed GD, antithyroid drugs for less than 3 months. There was RNA extracted from PBMCs, and the TCR library was made from it. This clonotype showed up just a few times. At one of its ends the junction is not consistent with the germline gene, which may arise from a read error. This CDR3 contains 11 residues. These data were likewise used in another study, on T cells in Graves' hyperthyroidism and ophthalmopathy. This second report adds: HTBI primers were employed in a first-round RT-PCR of the TCR CDR3.

The clonotype was recovered from a woman under 40 with Graves disease. The chain combines TRBV12-3 or TRBV12-4 with TRBJ2-7, with D unclear. Material: peripheral blood mononuclear cells (PBMCs), obtained at new diagnosis, from a patient treated with antithyroid drugs. The CDR3 reads CASAGSYERYF. Written as DNA, the CDR3 is TGTGCCAGTGCTGGGTCCTACGAGCGGTACTTC.